The 22 T cell receptor beta chains listed next were all sequenced from one sample in a study of identical twins. MiXCR, applied by TCRdb to the 5' RACE reads, yields one record per CDR3 protein. The repertoire has 500,000 to 550,000 distinct CDR3 sequences, roughly a fifth of them found once; the top ten carry about 0.93%. Separately, the same data were catalogued under a study of T cells expressing NK-cell markers.

The source material was CD4+ T cells sorted from blood. These receptor sequences come from a woman aged 18-29 years in good health.

The chain carries TRBV20-1 and TRBJ2-7; 10 bases align to TRBD2. CDR3 length: 12 residues. Germline CDR1 reads DFQATT; CDR2 reads SNEGSKA (reference sequence). The DNA of the CDR3 is TGCGGAGTGAAGCGGGAGGGTTACGAGCAGTACTTC. Its translation: CGVKREGYEQYF.

V gene TRBV6-1 combines with J gene TRBJ2-4, with D possibly being TRBD1 (6 bases). Germline CDR1 reads MNHNS; CDR2 reads SASEGT. The CDR3 sequence is 12 residues long. The V gene lost 6 bases and the J gene lost 9 bases, with 12 bases spanning the gap. The CDR3 is CASRQGPGIQYF. CDR3 sequence (DNA): TGTGCCAGCAGACAGGGCCCCGGCATTCAGTACTTC.

There are a few counts of this clonotype. The chain has TRBV5-1 and TRBJ2-7, with 9 bases that match TRBD1. V shed 3 bases, J shed 7 bases, and the junction held 11 bases outside the gene matches. Per germline, CDR1 SGHRS and CDR2 YFSETQ. The CDR3 is made up of 15 amino acids. The CDR3 nucleotides are TGCGCCAGCAGCTGGGGACAGGGCGGATCGGGGGAGCAGTACTTC. Amino acid sequence: CASSWGQGGSGEQYF. The entire variable domain, with the rest obtained from reference TRBV5-1 and TRBJ2-7, is as follows: KAGVTQTPRYLIKTRGQQVTLSCSPISGHRSVSWYQQTPGQGLQFLFEYFSETQRNKGNFPGRFSGRQFSNSRSEMNVSTLELGDSALYLCASSWGQGGSGEQYFGPGTRLTVT.

In its sample, this clonotype was seen many times. V usage is TRBV29-1 and J usage is TRBJ2-2; unclear D gene. V was pared by 4 bases and J by 2 bases, with 11 bases between. The CDR3 has 14 residues. The germline CDR1 and CDR2 sequences are SQVTM and ANQGSEA. In DNA form, the CDR3 reads TGCAGCGTTGGCTCCAGATCCAACACCGGGGAGCTGTTTTTT. This codes for CSVGSRSNTGELFF.

This chain connects TRBV6-1 to TRBJ1-1, with D hard to call. Trimming removed 4 bases at V and 3 bases at J, with 12 bases between. The CDR3 has 14 residues. Germline loops: CDR1 MNHNS, CDR2 SASEGT. CDR3 protein: CASSALWGDTEAFF. In DNA form, the CDR3 reads TGTGCCAGCAGTGCTCTCTGGGGAGACACTGAAGCTTTCTTT.

This chain connects TRBV7-2 to TRBJ2-3; 8 nucleotides match TRBD2. The ends lost 7 bases at V and 4 bases at J; junction bases unmatched: 7. The CDR3 covers 14 residues. CDR1 is SGHTA, CDR2 FQGNSA, per germline. As DNA, the CDR3 is TGTGCCAGCACCCTCGGGGGGGGGCCAGATACGCAGTATTTT. This encodes CASTLGGGPDTQYF.

This clonotype was observed at least ten times. The chain recombines TRBV20-1 with TRBJ2-2; no clear D. The V end lost 3 bases, the J end lost 3 bases, and 8 bases lay between the germline ends. The CDR3 is 13 amino acids. The V gene's germline CDR1 is DFQATT and CDR2 SNEGSKA (reference sequence). CDR3 residues: CSARTVDTGELFF. The DNA of the CDR3 is TGCAGTGCTAGGACGGTGGACACCGGGGAGCTGTTTTTT.

This clonotype has a handful of counts. The genes are TRBV20-1 and TRBJ2-3; 7 positions agree with TRBD1. Trimming removed 7 bases from V and 6 bases from J; junction bases left unmatched: 10. This CDR3 contains 13 residues. CDR1 and CDR2 (germline): DFQATT, SNEGSKA (reference sequence). The CDR3 nucleotides are TGCAGTGTAATCGAGGGGGCGCCTGATACGCAGTATTTT. Residues: CSVIEGAPDTQYF.

This sequence joins TRBV9 and TRBJ2-7; 10 bases are a match to TRBD1. The CDR3 sequence is 14 residues long. Trimming at V came to 4 bases and at J to 7 bases, leaving 8 bases not matched to a gene. In germline, CDR1 is SGDLS, CDR2 YYNGEE. The CDR3 bases are TGTGCCAGCAGCAACCGGGACAGGGGAGGGGAGCAGTACTTC. As protein: CASSNRDRGGEQYF.

At least ten counts were recorded for this clonotype. The J gene is TRBJ2-2, the V gene TRBV20-1; D perhaps matches TRBD1 (5 bases). V lost 2 bases and J lost 1, with 5 bases in between. The CDR3 sequence is 13 residues long. Germline V lookup: CDR1 DFQATT, CDR2 SNEGSKA (reference sequence). As DNA, the CDR3 is TGCAGTGCTAGAAGGGGGAACACCGGGGAGCTGTTTTTT. This codes for CSARRGNTGELFF.

V usage is TRBV2 and J usage is TRBJ2-1; 10 bases align to TRBD2. J lost 4 bases, V lost 6 bases, and 6 bases had no gene match. Germline V gene data show CDR1 as SNHLY and CDR2 as FYNNEI. The CDR3 runs 15 residues. The CDR3 is CASSISGRPYNEQFF. CDR3 coding DNA: TGTGCCAGCAGCATTAGCGGGAGGCCTTACAATGAGCAGTTCTTC.

The V gene is TRBV5-1, the J gene TRBJ2-5, with D unresolved. CDR1 is SGHRS, CDR2 YFSETQ, per germline. The ends were cut back, 4 bases at V and 2 bases at J, with 9 bases in the middle. This CDR3 is 13 amino acids long. The CDR3 sequence: CASSPTKQETQYF. In DNA, the CDR3 is TGCGCCAGCAGCCCGACCAAACAAGAGACCCAGTACTTC.

This sequence joins TRBV5-1 and TRBJ1-1, with D maybe TRBD1 (5 bases). Trimming took off 2 bases at V and 4 bases at J, with 12 bases between the two ends. Germline V gene sequence: CDR1 SGHRS, CDR2 YFSETQ. The CDR3 has 14 amino acids. The CDR3: CASSFLRGGTEAFF. The CDR3 region has the DNA TGCGCCAGCAGCTTCTTGCGGGGGGGCACTGAAGCTTTCTTT.

The chain couples TRBV11-2 to TRBJ2-1; 7 nucleotides agree with TRBD1. Germline trimming cut 0 bases from V and 2 bases from J; bases unmatched to any gene: 1. Germline CDR1 reads SGHAT; CDR2 reads FQNNGV. This CDR3 is built from 15 residues. CDR3 region: CASSLDQGAYNEQFF. The CDR3 bases are TGTGCCAGCAGCTTAGACCAGGGGGCCTACAATGAGCAGTTCTTC.

This clonotype was counted many times. J is TRBJ2-5 and V is TRBV12-3 or TRBV12-4; 9 bases map to TRBD2. The junction had 11 bases not matched to a gene; V was cut back by 5 bases and J by 4 bases. CDR3 length equals 16 residues. CDR3: CASSLGLAPSGETQYF. CDR3 nucleotides: TGTGCCAGCAGTCTAGGACTAGCGCCCTCGGGAGAGACCCAGTACTTC.

This chain's CDR3 is CASSNIGGSSYEQYF. CDR3 DNA sequence: TGTGCCAGCAGCAACATCGGGGGGAGCTCCTACGAGCAGTACTTC. This sequence joins TRBV3-1 and TRBJ2-7; the match to TRBD2 covers 7 bases. J lost 0 bases, V lost 5 bases, and 7 bases had no gene match. CDR3 size: 15 residues. Looked up from germline, CDR1 is LGHDT and CDR2 is YNNKEL (reference sequence).

This clonotype has a handful of counts. V usage is TRBV3-1 and J usage is TRBJ2-7, with TRBD2 matching 11 bases. The CDR3 contains 17 residues. After removal of 1 base from V and 6 bases from J, the junction contained 11 bases not matched to a gene. Germline-derived CDR1 and CDR2 are LGHDT and YNNKEL (reference sequence). CDR3 sequence (DNA): TGTGCCAGCAGCCAAGGCTCAACTAGCGGGGGATTCGGCGAGCAGTACTTC. It yields the protein CASSQGSTSGGFGEQYF.

There are many counts of this clonotype. The chain has TRBV5-1 and TRBJ1-2, with D unresolved. Trimming took 0 bases from V and 2 from J, leaving 2 bases between them. This CDR3 comprises 12 residues. Germline V lookup: CDR1 SGHRS, CDR2 YFSETQ. The CDR3 here is CASSLANYGYTF. CDR3 nucleotides: TGCGCCAGCAGCTTGGCCAACTATGGCTACACCTTC. Supplemented by reference TRBV5-1 and TRBJ1-2, the full variable domain reads KAGVTQTPRYLIKTRGQQVTLSCSPISGHRSVSWYQQTPGQGLQFLFEYFSETQRNKGNFPGRFSGRQFSNSRSEMNVSTLELGDSALYLCASSLANYGYTFGSGTRLTVV.

CDR3 amino acids: CASSQDHGAGVTQYF. CDR3 DNA: TGCGCCAGCAGCCAAGATCATGGAGCGGGGGTGACCCAGTACTTC. V and J are TRBV4-3 and TRBJ2-5, with 8 bases lining up with TRBD2. The CDR3 spans 15 residues. Germline CDR1 and CDR2: LGHNA and YSLEER. V lost 0 bases and J lost 7; bases outside the gene matches: 7.

At least ten counts were recorded for this clonotype. V gene TRBV20-1 combines with J gene TRBJ2-1; TRBD1 matches at 9 bases. Germline loops: CDR1 DFQATT, CDR2 SNEGSKA (reference sequence). This CDR3 is built from 14 residues. After removal of 1 base from V and 9 bases from J, the junction contained 7 bases not matched to a gene. In DNA, the CDR3 is TGCAGTGCTAGAGGGACAGGGGAGGTTGCTGAGCAGTTCTTC. The encoded protein is CSARGTGEVAEQFF.

The chain carries TRBV20-1 and TRBJ2-5; TRBD2 matches 11 bases. There are 15 residues in the CDR3. The J segment lost 0 bases and the V segment lost 5 bases, leaving 5 bases of the junction unmatched. Germline assignment: CDR1 DFQATT and CDR2 SNEGSKA (reference sequence). The CDR3 coding sequence is TGCAGTGCTCTCGGGACTAGCGGAGACCAAGAGACCCAGTACTTC. Amino acids: CSALGTSGDQETQYF.

This clonotype was seen a handful of times. J is TRBJ1-5 and V is TRBV20-1; no clear D. V lost 4 bases and J lost 7, with 14 bases in between. The germline gives CDR1 DFQATT, CDR2 SNEGSKA (reference sequence). The CDR3 has 13 amino acids. For the CDR3, the DNA is TGCAGTGCTAAAAAGAATGTAGGACAGCCCCAGCATTTT. Protein: CSAKKNVGQPQHF.